The sequence of this T cell receptor (beta chain) was determined in a study of blood T cell repertoires in COVID-19. Study details: Researchers got acute and convalescent COVID-19 samples from the United States, Italy and Spain. In each case, the material was cDNA or gDNA derived from T cells, B-cell-depleted T cells, or PBMCs.

This CDR3 has 15 amino acids. Germline CDR1 LNHDA, CDR2 SQIVND (reference sequence). With 8 bases removed from V and 0 bases from J, the gap between germline ends came to 16 bases. How the authors handled the data: Reference gene primer amplification in the assay estimated nucleated cell counts. Assay: immunoSEQ multiplex PCR; the TCRdb copy retains only in-frame clones and omits some. The V and J calls and clone size come from that table; D and trimming were worked out from the DNA. The data contain 110,000 or so clones, approximately 83% of them singletons. The specimen was peripheral blood. The clonotype comes from a man aged 50-59 years with acute or convalescent COVID-19. V and J are TRBV19 and TRBJ1-1; TRBD1 might be the D (5 bases). CDR3 sequence: CASLPGEGMNTEAFF. CDR3 coding DNA: TGTGCCAGTCTGCCGGGGGAGGGGATGAACACTGAAGCTTTCTTT.